This is a list of T cell receptor beta chains from one sample in a study of T cells in Graves' hyperthyroidism and ophthalmopathy. TCRdb fed the multiplex PCR reads into MiXCR, producing one record per CDR3 protein. The repertoire holds around 500,000 distinct CDR3 sequences, with approximately 15% as singletons. Input material: blood. The receptors were sampled from a woman in her 40s with Graves' hyperthyroidism. CDR3s include the opening cysteine and the closing phenylalanine or tryptophan. The D gene is left open where the match is weak. Rows may omit the clone size; those that give it use once, few, many or a size class.

j_call clone_size v_call d_call cdr3_aa cdr3_nt
TRBJ2-1 NA TRBV4-1 NA CASSQDVTGGDEQFF TGCGCCAGCAGCCAAGATGTGACGGGTGGCGATGAGCAGTTCTTC
TRBJ2-3 few TRBV5-1 TRBD2 CASSTPIAGDIDTQYF TGCGCCAGCAGCACCCCTATAGCGGGAGATATAGATACGCAGTATTTT
TRBJ2-1 many TRBV24-1 TRBD1 CATSAPPRTGILSYNEQFF TGTGCCACCAGTGCCCCTCCCCGGACAGGGATCCTAAGCTACAATGAGCAGTTCTTC
TRBJ2-2 many TRBV5-1 TRBD2 CASSATSGANTGELFF TGCGCCAGCAGCGCAACTAGCGGGGCGAACACCGGGGAGCTGTTTTTT
TRBJ2-4 NA TRBV9 NA CASSVGRVEAKNIQYF TGTGCCAGCAGCGTAGGTAGGGTTGAGGCCAAAAACATTCAGTACTTC
TRBJ2-7 many TRBV30 NA CAWSGGYEQYF TGTGCCTGGAGTGGGGGGTACGAGCAGTACTTC
TRBJ2-5 many TRBV4-1 NA CASSRYGGQETQYF TGCGCCAGCAGCCGTTACGGAGGGCAAGAGACCCAGTACTTC
TRBJ2-3 many TRBV7-2 TRBD2 CASSLAGGTSADTQYF TGTGCCAGCAGCTTAGCGGGGGGGACTAGCGCAGATACGCAGTATTTT
TRBJ2-7 many TRBV7-8 TRBD2 CASSLPSGSFTGEQYF TGTGCCAGCAGCTTACCTAGCGGGTCCTTCACCGGCGAGCAGTACTTC
TRBJ2-5 many TRBV20-1 NA CSAIRGGSQETQYF TGCAGTGCTATACGAGGAGGCAGCCAAGAGACCCAGTACTTC
TRBJ2-7 few TRBV5-6 NA CASSWDSPPYEQYF TGTGCCAGCAGTTGGGACTCTCCCCCCTACGAGCAGTACTTC